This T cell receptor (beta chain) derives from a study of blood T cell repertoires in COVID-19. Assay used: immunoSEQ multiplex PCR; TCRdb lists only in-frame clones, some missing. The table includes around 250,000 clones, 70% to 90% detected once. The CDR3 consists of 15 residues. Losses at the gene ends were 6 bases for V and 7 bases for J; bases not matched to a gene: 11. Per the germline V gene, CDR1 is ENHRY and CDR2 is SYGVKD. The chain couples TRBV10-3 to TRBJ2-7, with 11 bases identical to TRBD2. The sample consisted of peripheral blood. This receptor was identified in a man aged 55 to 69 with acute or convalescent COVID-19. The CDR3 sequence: CAISTLTSGIGEQYF. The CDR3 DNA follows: TGTGCCATCAGCACGCTGACTAGCGGGATCGGGGAGCAGTACTTC.